The 7 T cell receptor beta chains below were found in one sample sequenced in a study of blood T cell repertoires in COVID-19. Sequenced by immunoSEQ multiplex PCR; TCRdb stores in-frame clones only, minus some. The table lists roughly 120,000 clones, 74% of them singletons, with 5.5% to 7.5% in the top ten. The sequenced sample consisted of peripheral blood. Every receptor here comes from an elderly man with COVID-19, enrolled during active disease.

The gene calls are TRBV27 and TRBJ2-4; D unclear. The ends were cut back, 10 bases at V and 0 bases at J, with 13 bases in the middle. Germline V CDR1 and CDR2: MNHEY, SMNVEV (reference sequence). This CDR3 is built from 14 residues. The CDR3 is CATMTREAKNIQYF. CDR3 nucleotide sequence: TGTGCCACCATGACAAGAGAAGCCAAAAACATTCAGTACTTC.

V usage is TRBV19 and J usage is TRBJ2-4; tentatively, D is TRBD1 (5 bases). The CDR3 sequence is 17 residues long. Germline loops: CDR1 LNHDA, CDR2 SQIVND (reference sequence). Trimming cost V 6 bases and J 1 base, with 19 bases left between them. The CDR3 here is CASSSLGQGRAKNIQYF. Written as DNA, the CDR3 is TGTGCCAGTAGCTCCTTGGGGCAGGGTCGGGCCAAAAACATTCAGTACTTC.

This clone was detected only once. This chain's CDR3 is CASSPREGSSYEQYF. CDR3 coding DNA: TGTGCCAGCAGCCCCCGAGAAGGGAGCTCCTACGAGCAGTACTTC. The chain couples TRBV7-8 to TRBJ2-7, with a tentative D call TRBD2 (5 bases). The CDR3 extends over 15 amino acids. The ends were cut back, 5 bases at V and 0 bases at J, with 14 bases in the middle. Looked up from germline, CDR1 is SGHVS and CDR2 is FQNEAQ.

The chain carries TRBV6-5 and TRBJ2-5; maybe TRBD2 (5 bases). The CDR3 loop spans 12 amino acids. V was trimmed by 10 bases and J by 4 bases, leaving 13 bases between them. Germline values: CDR1 MNHEY, CDR2 SVGAGI. The CDR3 DNA reads as TGTGCCACCGGAGGTGCGGGAGAGACCCAGTACTTC. This sequence encodes CATGGAGETQYF.

The chain couples TRBV5-6 to TRBJ2-7, with D unclear. The CDR3 length is 14 residues. CDR1 SGHDT and CDR2 YYEEEE come from the germline V gene. Trimming left V 2 bases short and J 0 bases short, with 9 bases between. The CDR3: CASSFAESSYEQYF. The CDR3, as DNA: TGTGCCAGCAGCTTTGCGGAGTCCTCCTACGAGCAGTACTTC.

J is TRBJ2-2 and V is TRBV6-2 or TRBV6-3, with D tentatively TRBD1 (5 bases). Trimming cost V 6 bases and J 7 bases, with 27 bases left between them. Germline-derived CDR1 and CDR2 are MNHEY and SVGEGT. The CDR3 runs 18 residues. CDR3: CASSPTRTPLFHGGELFF. Here the CDR3 DNA reads TGTGCCAGCAGCCCAACCCGGACACCTCTGTTCCATGGCGGGGAGCTGTTTTTT.

The V and J genes are TRBV28 and TRBJ2-7, with TRBD2 as a possible D gene (5 bases). Germline CDR1 reads MDHEN; CDR2 reads SYDVKM. The germline V and J ends were trimmed by 5 bases and 5 bases, with 13 bases remaining between them. This CDR3 is 13 amino acids long. CDR3 sequence reads: CASSPPGRHEQYF. In DNA form, the CDR3 reads TGTGCCAGCAGTCCCCCGGGGAGACACGAGCAGTACTTC. The full variable domain, with the rest looked up from reference TRBV28 and TRBJ2-7, is DVKVTQSSRYLVKRTGEKVFLECVQDMDHENMFWYRQDPGLGLRLIYFSYDVKMKEKGDIPEGYSVSREKKERFSLILESASTNQTSMYLCASSPPGRHEQYFGPGTRLTVT.